This T cell receptor beta chain was documented in a study of T cells after yellow fever vaccination. Trimming took off 0 bases at V and 6 bases at J, with 12 bases between the two ends. Germline-derived CDR1 and CDR2 are MDHEN and SYDVKM. This CDR3 comprises 15 residues. TCRdb passed the 5' RACE reads through MiXCR, listing each CDR3 protein once. The repertoire has about 58,000 distinct CDR3 sequences, about 5.6% of them found once; the top ten carry roughly 28%. In this sample, this clonotype turned up many times. V usage is TRBV28 and J usage is TRBJ1-5; the D gene is possibly TRBD1 (6 bases). This receptor was obtained from a man younger than 35 who received the YFV17D yellow fever vaccine. The specimen was PBMCs, either bulk or a sorted T-cell subset (CD4+, CD8+, memory, or dextramer-sorted; not recorded which), collected on the day of the yellow fever booster vaccination. The DNA of the CDR3 is TGTGCCAGCAGTTTATGGGGGCTACAGGGTCAGCCCCAGCATTTT. Translating it yields CASSLWGLQGQPQHF.